This T cell receptor (beta chain) was recovered during a study of blood T cell repertoires in COVID-19. Study as a whole: Some COVID-19 samples were acute and others convalescent; all came from the United States, Italy and Spain. Sources were T cells, B-cell-depleted T cells, or PBMCs; the material itself was cDNA or gDNA.

Enrolled during active infection, Seattle patients were then followed longitudinally. This clone was detected only once. Germline CDR1 reads MNHEY; CDR2 reads SVGAGI. The CDR3 has 15 residues. V gave up 2 bases and J gave up 3 bases, with 10 bases separating them. Original handling: For nucleated cells, counts were estimated from reference gene primer amplification. Libraries were prepared by immunoSEQ multiplex PCR; TCRdb keeps only in-frame clonotypes and omits some of them. That table gives V, J and clone size, and the DNA gave D and trimming. The sample shows about 370,000 clones, around 87% of them seen only once.

The rearrangement links TRBV6-5 to TRBJ2-2; D is perhaps TRBD1 (5 bases). The TCR originated in a woman between 25 and 40 years old with COVID-19, enrolled during active disease. Source material: peripheral blood. This CDR3 is CASSYQGPDTGELFF. Written as DNA, the CDR3 is TGTGCCAGCAGTTACCAGGGTCCCGACACCGGGGAGCTGTTTTTT.